The sequence of this TCR beta chain was determined in a study of T cells after yellow fever vaccination. About this clonotype itself: Antigen unknown. The junction differs from germline at one of its ends, possibly a read error.

TCRdb reprocessed the 5' RACE reads with MiXCR, giving one entry per CDR3 protein. The sample has a few hundred thousand distinct CDR3 sequences; about a sixth are singletons. Germline V gene lookup returns CDR1 SGDLS and CDR2 YYNGEE. The CDR3 contains 11 residues. The study's findings and limits: Only a minor proportion of clonotypes was detected across both CD4 and CD8 compartments.

Sequencing was performed on PBMCs, taken 4 to 5 days after the first yellow fever vaccination. The origin of this receptor is a man aged 18 to 29 who received the YFV17D yellow fever vaccine. The chain employs TRBV9 and TRBJ2-7, with D perhaps matching TRBD2 (6 bases). The DNA of the CDR3 is TGTGCCAGCAGCGTGGAGGGGAGGAGGAACTTC. This codes for CASSVEGRRNF.